This TCR beta chain was retrieved from a study of blood T cell repertoires in COVID-19. The protocol was immunoSEQ multiplex PCR, while the TCRdb copy is restricted to in-frame clones and leaves out a portion. The table records approximately 220,000 clones, 70% to 85% of them present only once. V was pared by 1 base and J by 2 bases, with 14 bases between. The CDR3 spans 16 residues. Per germline, CDR1 LNHNV and CDR2 YYDKDF (reference sequence). V and J are TRBV15 and TRBJ1-2, with D perhaps TRBD1 (5 bases). This TCR derives from a woman aged 40 to 50 with acute COVID-19. Sequenced input: PBMCs or T cells enriched from blood (not recorded which). CDR3 nucleotide sequence: TGTGCCACCAGCAGAGGAGGGGAGGGGAGGAACTATGGCTACACCTTC. Translating it yields CATSRGGEGRNYGYTF.